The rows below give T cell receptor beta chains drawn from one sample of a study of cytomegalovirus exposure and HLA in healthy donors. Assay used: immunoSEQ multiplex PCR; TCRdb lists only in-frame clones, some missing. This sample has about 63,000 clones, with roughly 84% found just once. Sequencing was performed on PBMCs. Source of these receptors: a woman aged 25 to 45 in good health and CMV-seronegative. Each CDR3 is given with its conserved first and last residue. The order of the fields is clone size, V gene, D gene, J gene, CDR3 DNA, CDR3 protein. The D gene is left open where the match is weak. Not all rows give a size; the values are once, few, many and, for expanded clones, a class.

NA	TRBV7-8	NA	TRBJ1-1	TGTGCCAGCAGTTCTAAAGTGAAAGCTTTCTTT	CASSSKVKAFF
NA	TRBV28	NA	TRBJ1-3	TGTGCCAGCAGTTTAACAGGGACGTTCTCTGGAAACACCATATATTTT	CASSLTGTFSGNTIYF
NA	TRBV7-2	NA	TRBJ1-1	TGTGCCAGCAAGGAGGGATCAAGCAACACTGAAGCTTTCTTT	CASKEGSSNTEAFF
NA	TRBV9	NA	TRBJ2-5	TGTGCCAGCAGCGCTCGTCCCTTAGAGACCCAGTACTTC	CASSARPLETQYF
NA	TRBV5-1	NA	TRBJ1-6	TGCGCCAGCAGCCCAACGGGGGGGGTGAAAAATTCACCCCTCCACTTT	CASSPTGGVKNSPLHF
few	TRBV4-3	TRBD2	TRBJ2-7	TGCGCCAGCAGCCGCGCTCGGGAGGGATCCTACGAGCAGTACTTC	CASSRAREGSYEQYF
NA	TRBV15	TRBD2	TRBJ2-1	TGTGCCACCAGCCCCCTCAGGAATTTAGCGGGGGAGTTCTTC	CATSPLRNLAGEFF
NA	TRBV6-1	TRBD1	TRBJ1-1	TGTGCCAGTTTCTTAGGACAGGCGAACACTGAAGCTTTCTTT	CASFLGQANTEAFF
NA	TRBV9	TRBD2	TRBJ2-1	TGTGCCAGCAGCGGCGGCCTAGCGGCTATAGAGCAGTTCTTC	CASSGGLAAIEQFF
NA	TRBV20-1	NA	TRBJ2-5	TGCAGTGCTAGTGGCGAGACCCAGTACTTC	CSASGETQYF
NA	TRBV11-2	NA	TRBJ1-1	TGTGCCAGCAGCTCGGAGGAGGTTGAATACACTGAAGCTTTCTTT	CASSSEEVEYTEAFF
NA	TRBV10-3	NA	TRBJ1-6	TGTGCCATCAGTGGGGGCACTAATTCACCCCTCCACTTT	CAISGGTNSPLHF
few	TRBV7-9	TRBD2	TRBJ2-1	TGTTCCAGCAGCTTATTTGGATCTGGCGGGACTAGCGGGAGGGGGGGGTTCTTC	CSSSLFGSGGTSGRGGFF
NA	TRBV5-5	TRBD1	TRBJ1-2	TGTGCCAGCAGCCAGAACGTCAGGGGGCAATATGGCTACACCTTC	CASSQNVRGQYGYTF
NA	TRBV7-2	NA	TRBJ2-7	NA	CASSPWGGGAVMYF
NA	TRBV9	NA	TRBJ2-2	TGTGCCAGCAGCGTAGAAGGGGGTCGCACCGGGGAGCTGTTTTTT	CASSVEGGRTGELFF
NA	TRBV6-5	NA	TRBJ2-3	TGTGCCAGCAGTTACTCCGCAGGGCTTAGCACAGATACGCAGTATTTT	CASSYSAGLSTDTQYF
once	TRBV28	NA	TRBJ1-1	TGTGCCAGCAGTCCCGGACAGTTCACTGAAGCTTTCTTT	CASSPGQFTEAFF
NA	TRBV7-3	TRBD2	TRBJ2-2	TGTGCCAGCGAGGGGACTAGCGGGAGGGCCGGGGAGCTGTTTTTT	CASEGTSGRAGELFF
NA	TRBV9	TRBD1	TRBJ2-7	TGTGCCAGCAGCGTGGGACAGGGGGCGACCTACGAGCAGTACTTC	CASSVGQGATYEQYF
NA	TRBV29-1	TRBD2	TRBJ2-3	TGCAGCGCCGGGGAGGTAGCGGGTATAGATACGCAGTATTTT	CSAGEVAGIDTQYF
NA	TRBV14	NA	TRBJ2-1	TGTGCCAGCAGCCAAATACAGGGAAGAAATGAGCAGTTCTTC	CASSQIQGRNEQFF
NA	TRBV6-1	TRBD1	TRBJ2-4	TGTGCCAGCAGTGAGGGACAGGGGGCCGCCAAAAACATTCAGTACTTC	CASSEGQGAAKNIQYF
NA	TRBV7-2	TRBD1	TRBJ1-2	TGTGCCAGCAGCACGAGGACAGGGAACTATGGCTACACCTTC	CASSTRTGNYGYTF
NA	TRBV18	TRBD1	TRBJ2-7	TGTGCCAGCTCACCACCAGGGACAGCCCTTGGGGTAGACGAGCAGTACTTC	CASSPPGTALGVDEQYF
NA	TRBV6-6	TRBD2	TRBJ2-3	TGTGCCAGCAGTTACCCCAGCGGGGGGACGACAGATACGCAGTATTTT	CASSYPSGGTTDTQYF
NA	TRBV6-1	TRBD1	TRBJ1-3	TGTGCCAGCAGTGAAGCAACGACAGGGACTGGAAACACCATATATTTT	CASSEATTGTGNTIYF
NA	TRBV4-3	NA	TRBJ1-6	TGCGCCAGCAGCCAGCAGGGGAATTCACCCCTCCACTTT	CASSQQGNSPLHF
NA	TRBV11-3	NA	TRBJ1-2	TGTGCCAGCAGCTTAGGAGACACATTAAACTATGGCTACACCTTC	CASSLGDTLNYGYTF
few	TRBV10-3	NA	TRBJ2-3	TGTGCCATCAGAGTGGGAGAGGGAGATACGCAGTATTTT	CAIRVGEGDTQYF
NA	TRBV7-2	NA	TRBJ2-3	TGTGCCAGCAGCCCAGACACAGATACGCAGTATTTT	CASSPDTDTQYF
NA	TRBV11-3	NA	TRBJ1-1	TGTGCCAGCAGCTTAAGCGGGATGAACACTGAAGCTTTCTTT	CASSLSGMNTEAFF
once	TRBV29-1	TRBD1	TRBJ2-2	TGCAGCGTCCAAACGGGACAGGGGCGCACCGGGGAGCTGTTTTTT	CSVQTGQGRTGELFF
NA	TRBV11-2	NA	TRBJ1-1	TGTGCCAGCAGCTTAGATTCGGCAGGGGTAACGACTGAAGCTTTCTTT	CASSLDSAGVTTEAFF
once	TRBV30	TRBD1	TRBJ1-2	TGTGCCTGGAGTCTCGGACAGGGGAAGAACTATGGCTACACCTTC	CAWSLGQGKNYGYTF
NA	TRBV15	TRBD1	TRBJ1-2	TGTGCCACCAGCAGTGACAGGGTGGGGGGCTACACCTTC	CATSSDRVGGYTF
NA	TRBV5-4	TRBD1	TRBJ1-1	TGTGCCAGCAGCACAGGGGGGGGGAACACTGAAGCTTTCTTT	CASSTGGGNTEAFF
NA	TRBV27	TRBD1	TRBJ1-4	TGTGCCAGTAGCAGACAGGGCGACGCGACTAATGAAAAACTGTTTTTT	CASSRQGDATNEKLFF
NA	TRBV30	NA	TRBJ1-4	TGTGCCTGTCGGGACACTTCGACGAGCGAAAAACTGTTTTTT	CACRDTSTSEKLFF
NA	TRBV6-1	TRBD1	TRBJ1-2	TGTGCCAGCAGTGAAGCACTAAGGGGGCGAAACTATGGCTACACCTTC	CASSEALRGRNYGYTF
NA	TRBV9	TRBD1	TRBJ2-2	TGTGCCAGCAGCCCGACGGGACAGGGAGAGGCCGGGGCCGGGGAGCTGTTTTTT	CASSPTGQGEAGAGELFF
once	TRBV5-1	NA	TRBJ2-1	TGCGCCAGCAGCTTAAGAGCTAGGGGATCTCGGAATGAGCAGTTCTTC	CASSLRARGSRNEQFF
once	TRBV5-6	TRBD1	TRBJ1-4	TGTGCCAGCAGCTTGTTAGGGGACAGGGATAATGAAAAACTGTTTTTT	CASSLLGDRDNEKLFF
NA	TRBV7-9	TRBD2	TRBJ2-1	TGTGCCAGCAGCTTGGGACTAGCGGGACCATGGGCGGATGAGCAGTTCTTC	CASSLGLAGPWADEQFF
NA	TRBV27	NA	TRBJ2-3	TGTGCCAGCAGTTTCACTCCGAATACGCAGTATTTT	CASSFTPNTQYF
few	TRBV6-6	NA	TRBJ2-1	TGTGCCACTCATTCTGCGGATTTCAATGAGCAGTTCTTC	CATHSADFNEQFF
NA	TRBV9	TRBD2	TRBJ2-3	TGTGCCAGCAGCCTGTCGGGACTAGCGGATGTTACGCAGTATTTT	CASSLSGLADVTQYF
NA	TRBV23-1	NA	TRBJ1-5	TGCGCCAGCACGGATTTGGGGAAGGGGCAGCCCCAGCATTTT	CASTDLGKGQPQHF
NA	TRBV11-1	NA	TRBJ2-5	TGTGCCAGCAGCTTCGGCGGTGGGAGCGAAGAGACCCAGTACTTC	CASSFGGGSEETQYF
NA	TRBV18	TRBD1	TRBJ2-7	TGTGCCAGCTCACCAGACCCAGGACAGGGGTCCTACGAGCAGTACTTC	CASSPDPGQGSYEQYF
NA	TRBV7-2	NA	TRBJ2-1	TGTGCCAGCAGCTTAGGCCGGGTTACGAATGAGCAGTTCTTC	CASSLGRVTNEQFF
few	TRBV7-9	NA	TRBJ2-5	TGTGCCAGCAGCCCGGCGGCGCAAGAGACCCAGTACTTC	CASSPAAQETQYF
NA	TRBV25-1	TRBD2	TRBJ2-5	TGTGCCAGCCGCGCTAGCGGGGGGGAGACCCAGTACTTC	CASRASGGETQYF
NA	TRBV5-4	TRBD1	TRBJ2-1	TGTGCCAGCAGCTTACTTACCGGGACAGGGAGCGATGAGCAGTTCTTC	CASSLLTGTGSDEQFF
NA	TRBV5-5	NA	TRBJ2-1	TGTGCCAGCGACTTATGGGGGCAGGGGAACAATGAGCAGTTCTTC	CASDLWGQGNNEQFF